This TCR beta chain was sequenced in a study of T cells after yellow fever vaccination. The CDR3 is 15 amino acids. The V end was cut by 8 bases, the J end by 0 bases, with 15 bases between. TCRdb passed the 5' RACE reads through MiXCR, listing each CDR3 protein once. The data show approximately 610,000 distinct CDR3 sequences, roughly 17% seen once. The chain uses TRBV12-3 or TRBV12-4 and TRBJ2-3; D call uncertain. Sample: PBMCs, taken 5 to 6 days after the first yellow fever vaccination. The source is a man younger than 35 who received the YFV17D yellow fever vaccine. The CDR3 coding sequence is TGTGCCAGCTCTTCATCGGCCCTTAGCACAGATACGCAGTATTTT. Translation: CASSSSALSTDTQYF.